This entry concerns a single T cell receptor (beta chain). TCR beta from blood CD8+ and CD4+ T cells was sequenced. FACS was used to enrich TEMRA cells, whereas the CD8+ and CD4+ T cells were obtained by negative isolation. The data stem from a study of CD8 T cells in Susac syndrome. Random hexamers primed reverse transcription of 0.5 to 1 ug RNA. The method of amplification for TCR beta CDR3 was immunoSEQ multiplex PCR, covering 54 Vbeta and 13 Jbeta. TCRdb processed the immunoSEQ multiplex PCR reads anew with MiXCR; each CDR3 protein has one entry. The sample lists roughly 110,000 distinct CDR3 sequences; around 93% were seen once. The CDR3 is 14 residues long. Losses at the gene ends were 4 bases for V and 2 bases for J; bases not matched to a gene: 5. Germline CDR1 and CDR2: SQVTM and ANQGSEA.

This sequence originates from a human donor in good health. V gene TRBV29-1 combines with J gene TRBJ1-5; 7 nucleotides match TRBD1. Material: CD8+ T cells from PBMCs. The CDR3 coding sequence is TGCAGCGTTGGCACAGGGGTCGGCAATCAGCCCCAGCATTTT. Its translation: CSVGTGVGNQPQHF. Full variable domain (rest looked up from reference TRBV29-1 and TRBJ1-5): SAVISQKPSRDICQRGTSLTIQCQVDSQVTMMFWYRQQPGQSLTLIATANQGSEATYESGFVIDKFPISRPNLTFSTLTVSNMSPEDSSIYLCSVGTGVGNQPQHFGDGTRLSIL.